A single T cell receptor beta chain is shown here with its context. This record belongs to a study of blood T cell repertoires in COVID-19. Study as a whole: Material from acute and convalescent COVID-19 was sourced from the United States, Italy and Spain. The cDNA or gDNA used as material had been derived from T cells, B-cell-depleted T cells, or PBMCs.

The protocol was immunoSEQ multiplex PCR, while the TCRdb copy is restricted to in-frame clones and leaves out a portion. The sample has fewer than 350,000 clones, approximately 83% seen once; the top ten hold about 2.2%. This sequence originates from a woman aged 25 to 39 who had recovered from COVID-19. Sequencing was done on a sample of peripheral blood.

The CDR3 sequence is CASSLDLGTGELFF. The CDR3, as DNA: TGTGCCAGCAGCTTGGATCTAGGCACCGGGGAGCTGTTTTTT. The chain links TRBV5-6 to TRBJ2-2; D is unresolved. Germline lookup yields CDR1 SGHDT and CDR2 YYEEEE. V lost 0 bases and J lost 4, with 7 bases in between. This CDR3 has 14 amino acids.